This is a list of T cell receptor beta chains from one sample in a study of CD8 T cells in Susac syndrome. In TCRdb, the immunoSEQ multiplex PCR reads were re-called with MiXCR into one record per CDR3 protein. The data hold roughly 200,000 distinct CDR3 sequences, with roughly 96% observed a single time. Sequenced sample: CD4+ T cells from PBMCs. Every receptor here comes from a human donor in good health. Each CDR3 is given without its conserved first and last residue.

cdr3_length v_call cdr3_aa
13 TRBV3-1 ASSQDPPGGNTIY
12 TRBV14 ASSQSLAGETQY
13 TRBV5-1 ASSTGPPRSDTQY
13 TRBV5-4 ASSPPPGGADTQY
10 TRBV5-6 ASSKDVDTQY
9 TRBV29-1 SVRVRTEAF
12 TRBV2 ASSERSIYNEQF
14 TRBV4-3 ASSQDIGTGSYGYT
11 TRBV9 ASTGGGTGELF
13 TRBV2 ASSVYDRGPQPQH
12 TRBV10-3 AIRDFPRSDTQY
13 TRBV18 ASSPPTSGGREQF
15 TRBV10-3 AISLTSGGMLGDEQF
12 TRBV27 ASSLSSGDYGYT
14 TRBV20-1 SASRGAGEAVYEQY
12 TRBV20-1 SARDPGRYNEQF
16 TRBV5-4 ASRRAGTGGPLRTEAF
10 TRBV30 AWSPDDYGYT
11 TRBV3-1 ASSGTSGITVY
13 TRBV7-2 ASSQLSLAGGSQF
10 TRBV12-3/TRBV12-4 ASSFWGQGAF
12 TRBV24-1 ATSEATGVETQY
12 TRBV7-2 ASSVVAGEEGQY
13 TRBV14 ASSQISGNHEEEF
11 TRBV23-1 ASSHHSNQPQH
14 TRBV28 ASSEGQGVMNTEAF
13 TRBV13 ASSSLGGNTGELF
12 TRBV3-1 ASSLGTGHYEQY
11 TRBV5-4 ASSLVRVGEQF
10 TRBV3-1 ASSRGSYGYT
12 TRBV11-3 ASSPLGGWNEQF
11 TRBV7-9 AVELAATYEQY
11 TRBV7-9 ASSSTGTDIQY